This TCR beta chain was retrieved from a study of T cell changes during pregnancy in multiple sclerosis. Sequenced by immunoSEQ multiplex PCR; TCRdb stores in-frame clones only, minus some. The data show 65,000 to 95,000 clones, about 93% seen once. This CDR3 contains 16 residues. The junction had 14 bases not matched to a gene; V was cut back by 6 bases and J by 4 bases. Germline V gene data show CDR1 as SNHLY and CDR2 as FYNNEI. A single count supports this clone. This specimen consisted of peripheral blood, obtained in the second trimester of pregnancy. The chain uses TRBV2 and TRBJ2-7; 8 positions match TRBD2. The sequence came from a female donor in good health, enrolled as a control in a pregnancy study. CDR3 loop: CASRGGSPGGRYEQYF. The CDR3 DNA follows: TGTGCCAGCAGGGGGGGTTCGCCGGGAGGGAGGTACGAGCAGTACTTC.